This T cell receptor (beta chain) derives from a study of CD8+CD57+ T cells in acquired aplastic anemia. About the study: When averaged, DNA from sorted CD4+ and CD8+ cells came to around 3.1 ug. Study conclusions and caveats: Fewer than 30 CD8+ CDR3 sequences were shared between patients and controls.

There are many counts of this clonotype. Its antigen is not known. All sequencing subjects had displayed CD8+CD57+ cell expansion on flow cytometry. Patients were treatment-naive when blood was sampled. For CDR3 and TCR beta VDJ profiling, genomic DNA was the template used. TCRdb passed the reads through MiXCR, listing each CDR3 protein once. The table has 150,000 to 200,000 distinct CDR3 sequences, 71% seen once. Looked up from germline, CDR1 is SGHTS and CDR2 is YDEGEE. Trimming cost V 4 bases and J 1 base; bases outside gene matches: 8. The CDR3 spans 15 residues. Sequenced sample: sorted CD4+, CD8+, or CD8+CD57+ T cells (not recorded which) from PBMCs. The TCR sequence derives from a human donor with aplastic anemia. V usage is TRBV5-8 and J usage is TRBJ2-7; 7 bases are a match to TRBD1. CDR3 protein: CASSEGQRISYEQYF. The DNA of the CDR3 is TGTGCCAGCAGCGAGGGACAGCGAATTTCCTACGAGCAGTACTTC.